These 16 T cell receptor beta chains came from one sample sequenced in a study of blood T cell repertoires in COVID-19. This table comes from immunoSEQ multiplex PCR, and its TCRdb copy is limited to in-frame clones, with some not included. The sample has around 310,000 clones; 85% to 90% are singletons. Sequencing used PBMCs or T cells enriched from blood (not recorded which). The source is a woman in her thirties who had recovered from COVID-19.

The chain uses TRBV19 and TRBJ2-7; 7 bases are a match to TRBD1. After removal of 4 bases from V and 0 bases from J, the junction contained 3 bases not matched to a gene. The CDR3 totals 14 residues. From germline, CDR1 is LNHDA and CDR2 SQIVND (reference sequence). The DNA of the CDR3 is TGTGCCAGTAGTACACAGGGGAGCTCCTACGAGCAGTACTTC. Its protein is CASSTQGSSYEQYF.

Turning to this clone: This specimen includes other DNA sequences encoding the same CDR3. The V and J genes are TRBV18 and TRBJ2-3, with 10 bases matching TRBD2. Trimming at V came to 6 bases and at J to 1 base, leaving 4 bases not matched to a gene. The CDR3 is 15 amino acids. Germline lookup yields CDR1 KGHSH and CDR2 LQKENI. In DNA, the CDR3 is TGTGCCAGCTCCCCCCTAGCGGGAGGCACAGATACGCAGTATTTT. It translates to CASSPLAGGTDTQYF.

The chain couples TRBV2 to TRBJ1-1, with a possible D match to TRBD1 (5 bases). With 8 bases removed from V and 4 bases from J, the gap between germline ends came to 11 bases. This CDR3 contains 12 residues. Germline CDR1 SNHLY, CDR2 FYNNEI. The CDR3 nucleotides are TGTGCCAGCGAGCAGGGCGTCACTGAAGCTTTCTTT. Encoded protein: CASEQGVTEAFF.

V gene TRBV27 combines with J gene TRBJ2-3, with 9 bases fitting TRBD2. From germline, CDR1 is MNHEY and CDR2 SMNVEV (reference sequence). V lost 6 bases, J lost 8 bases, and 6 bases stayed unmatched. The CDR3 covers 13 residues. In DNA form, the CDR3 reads TGTGCCAGCAGAGATAGCGGGAGTGGTACGCAGTATTTT. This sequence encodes CASRDSGSGTQYF.

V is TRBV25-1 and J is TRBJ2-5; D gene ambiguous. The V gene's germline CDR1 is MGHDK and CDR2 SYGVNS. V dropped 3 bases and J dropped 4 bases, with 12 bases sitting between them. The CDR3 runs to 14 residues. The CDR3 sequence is CASSEPQAPETQYF. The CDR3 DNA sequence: TGTGCCAGCAGTGAGCCCCAGGCCCCAGAGACCCAGTACTTC.

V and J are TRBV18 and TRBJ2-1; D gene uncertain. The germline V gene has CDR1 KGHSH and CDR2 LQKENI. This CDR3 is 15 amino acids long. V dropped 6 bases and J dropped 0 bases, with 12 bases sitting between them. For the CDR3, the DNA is TGTGCCAGCTCTCCTAGGCTTAGCTCCTACAATGAGCAGTTCTTC. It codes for CASSPRLSSYNEQFF.

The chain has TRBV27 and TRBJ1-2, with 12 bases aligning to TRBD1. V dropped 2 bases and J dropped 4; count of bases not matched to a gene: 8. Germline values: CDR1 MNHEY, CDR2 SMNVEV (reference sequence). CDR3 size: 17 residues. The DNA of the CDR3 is TGTGCCAGCAGTTTAGAGGGGACAGGGGGCCTCATCTATGGCTACACCTTC. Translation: CASSLEGTGGLIYGYTF.

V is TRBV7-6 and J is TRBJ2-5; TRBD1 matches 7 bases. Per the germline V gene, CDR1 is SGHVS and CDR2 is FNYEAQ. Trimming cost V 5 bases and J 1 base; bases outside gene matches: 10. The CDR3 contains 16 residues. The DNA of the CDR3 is TGTGCCAGCAGCCCGCGACAGGGTCTGAGCCAAGAGACCCAGTACTTC. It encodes CASSPRQGLSQETQYF.

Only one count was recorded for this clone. CDR3 coding DNA: TGCGCCAGCAGCCCGGGGAGTTCTGGAAACACCATATATTTT. Protein product: CASSPGSSGNTIYF. The V gene is TRBV5-1, the J gene TRBJ1-3; D ambiguous. V was trimmed by 4 bases and J by 1 base, leaving 9 bases between them. This CDR3 is 14 amino acids long. CDR1 SGHRS and CDR2 YFSETQ come from the germline V gene.

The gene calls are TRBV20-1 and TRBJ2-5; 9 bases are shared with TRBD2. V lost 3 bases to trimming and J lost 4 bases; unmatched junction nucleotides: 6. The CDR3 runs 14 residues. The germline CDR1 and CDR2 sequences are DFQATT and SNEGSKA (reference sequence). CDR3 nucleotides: TGCAGTGCTAGTAGGGATAGCGGGAGAGAGACCCAGTACTTC. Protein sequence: CSASRDSGRETQYF.

The CDR3, as DNA: TGCGCCAGCAGCGAGGGGGAAGAGACCCAGTACTTC. Protein sequence: CASSEGEETQYF. The chain has TRBV5-1 and TRBJ2-5; weak D call: TRBD1 (6 bases). Germline CDR1 SGHRS, CDR2 YFSETQ. This CDR3 is 12 amino acids long. V lost 4 bases and J lost 3, with 7 bases in between.

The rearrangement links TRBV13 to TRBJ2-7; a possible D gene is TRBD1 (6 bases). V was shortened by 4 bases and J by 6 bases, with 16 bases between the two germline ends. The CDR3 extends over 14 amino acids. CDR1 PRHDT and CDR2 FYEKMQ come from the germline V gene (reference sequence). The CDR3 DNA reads TGTGCCAGCAGCTACGGGACACGGCTGGCCGAGCAGTACTTC. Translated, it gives CASSYGTRLAEQYF.

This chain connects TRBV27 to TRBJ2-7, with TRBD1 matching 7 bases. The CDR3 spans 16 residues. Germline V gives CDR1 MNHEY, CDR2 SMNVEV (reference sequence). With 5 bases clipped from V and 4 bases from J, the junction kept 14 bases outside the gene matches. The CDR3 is CASSPLVLGTEYEQYF. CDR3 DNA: TGTGCCAGCAGTCCCTTGGTTTTAGGGACAGAGTACGAGCAGTACTTC.

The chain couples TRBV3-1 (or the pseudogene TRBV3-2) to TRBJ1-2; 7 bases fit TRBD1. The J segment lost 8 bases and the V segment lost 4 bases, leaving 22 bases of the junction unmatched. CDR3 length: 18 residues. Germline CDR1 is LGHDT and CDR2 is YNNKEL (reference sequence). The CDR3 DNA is TGTGCCAGCAGCCTAGACTCGGGACAGTACTTCCCCCGCGGGGGCTACACCTTC. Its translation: CASSLDSGQYFPRGGYTF.

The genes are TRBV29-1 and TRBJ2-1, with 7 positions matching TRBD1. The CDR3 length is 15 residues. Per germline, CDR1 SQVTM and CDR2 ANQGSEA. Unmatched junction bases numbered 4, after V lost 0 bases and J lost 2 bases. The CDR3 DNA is TGCAGCGTTGAAGACACCGGGACAGCCTACAATGAGCAGTTCTTC. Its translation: CSVEDTGTAYNEQFF.

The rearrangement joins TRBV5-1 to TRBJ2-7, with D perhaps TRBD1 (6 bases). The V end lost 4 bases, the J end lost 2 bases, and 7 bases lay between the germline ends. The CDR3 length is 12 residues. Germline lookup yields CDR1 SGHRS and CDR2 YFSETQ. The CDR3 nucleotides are TGCGCCAGCAGCAAGGGGGCCTACGAGCAGTACTTC. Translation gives CASSKGAYEQYF.